This T cell receptor (beta chain) was sequenced during a study of shared clonotypes between healthy human individuals. Some clones are missing from TCRdb's copy, which holds only in-frame ones; the method was immunoSEQ multiplex PCR. The sample consists of around 2.1 million clones, roughly 95% of them appearing once. The ends were cut back, 0 bases at V and 8 bases at J, with 11 bases in the middle. The CDR3 extends over 14 amino acids. CDR1 and CDR2 (germline): SGHTA, FQGNSA. The sequenced material came from naive CD4+ T cells sorted from blood. Subset denoted: CD45RA+ positively selected. This rearrangement joins TRBV7-2 to TRBJ2-1, with a weak D call TRBD1 (6 bases). The TCR was taken from a man in his late teens or twenties in good health. In nucleotides, the CDR3 is TGTGCCAGCAGCTTAGCTCCAGGGGTCCATGAGCAGTTCTTC. Residues: CASSLAPGVHEQFF.